This entry lists 18 T cell receptor beta chains sequenced from one sample in a study of PD-1 blockade in classical Hodgkin lymphoma. Clones were sequenced by immunoSEQ multiplex PCR, and TCRdb holds only the in-frame ones, with some missing. The sample has 55,000 to 75,000 clones; around 75% are singletons. Each patient experienced a relapse that followed autologous stem cell transplantation, and brentuximab vedotin exposure varied. The specimen was peripheral blood mononuclear cells (PBMCs), collected before the second cycle of nivolumab. Receptors were obtained from a human donor with classical Hodgkin lymphoma.

This clone appeared a single time. This sequence joins TRBV2 and TRBJ1-5; D not certain. Germline CDR1 reads SNHLY; CDR2 reads FYNNEI. This CDR3 is built from 15 residues. The germline V and J ends were trimmed by 3 bases and 5 bases, with 14 bases remaining between them. CDR3 nucleotide sequence: TGTGCCAGCAGTGAGTCCCCCGGGAACTATCAGCCCCAGCATTTT. Amino acids: CASSESPGNYQPQHF.

V usage is TRBV28 and J usage is TRBJ1-5, with D possibly TRBD1 on 5 matching bases. V gave up 1 base and J gave up 4 bases, with 17 bases separating them. The V gene's germline CDR1 is MDHEN and CDR2 SYDVKM. There are 17 residues in the CDR3. CDR3 residues: CASSLSFTVGGNQPQHF. CDR3 DNA: TGTGCCAGCAGTTTATCGTTCACTGTGGGGGGAAATCAGCCCCAGCATTTT.

The chain carries TRBV4-2 and TRBJ2-5; D call uncertain. With 4 bases removed from V and 1 base from J, the gap between germline ends came to 7 bases. The CDR3 length is 13 residues. Germline-derived CDR1 and CDR2 are LGHNA and YNFKEQ. Written as DNA, the CDR3 is TGTGCCAGCAGCCGTGAGGCCCAAGAGACCCAGTACTTC. It specifies CASSREAQETQYF.

This clone was counted a single time. This chain uses TRBV9 with TRBJ1-3; the D gene is possibly TRBD1 (6 bases). The germline gives CDR1 SGDLS, CDR2 YYNGEE. This CDR3 spans 14 amino acids. Trimming took off 2 bases at V and 7 bases at J, with 13 bases between the two ends. The CDR3 is CASSVAGGANTIYF. CDR3 sequence (DNA): TGTGCCAGCAGCGTCGCCGGGGGCGCGAACACCATATATTTT.

There are a few counts of this clone. J is TRBJ1-1 and V is TRBV5-4; D is unresolved. V dropped 1 base and J dropped 1 base, with 5 bases sitting between them. The CDR3 has 13 amino acids. Germline loops: CDR1 SGHNT, CDR2 YYREEE (reference sequence). The CDR3 bases are TGTGCCAGCAGCTTGCAGCGGAACACTGAAGCTTTCTTT. Its translation: CASSLQRNTEAFF.

The V gene is TRBV5-1, the J gene TRBJ1-2; D uncertain. The V end lost 2 bases, the J end lost 8 bases, and 10 bases lay between the germline ends. The germline V gene has CDR1 SGHRS and CDR2 YFSETQ. The CDR3 totals 12 residues. The CDR3, as DNA: TGCGCCAGCAGCTTTGAGGGAGGCGGCTACACCTTC. It is translated as CASSFEGGGYTF. The full variable domain, its missing parts supplied by reference TRBV5-1 and TRBJ1-2, is KAGVTQTPRYLIKTRGQQVTLSCSPISGHRSVSWYQQTPGQGLQFLFEYFSETQRNKGNFPGRFSGRQFSNSRSEMNVSTLELGDSALYLCASSFEGGGYTFGSGTRLTVV.

This chain joins TRBV30 and TRBJ1-1; D is undetermined. The CDR3 runs 13 residues. Looked up from germline, CDR1 is GTSNPN and CDR2 is SVGIG (reference sequence). Trimming took off 0 bases at V and 3 bases at J, with 8 bases between the two ends. The CDR3, as DNA: TGTGCCTGGAGTGTAATGGGGTACACTGAAGCTTTCTTT. It yields the protein CAWSVMGYTEAFF. The full variable domain, in which reference TRBV30 and TRBJ1-1 provide the parts outside the CDR3, is SQTIHQWPATLVQPVGSPLSLECTVEGTSNPNLYWYRQAAGRGLQLLFYSVGIGQISSEVPQNLSASRPQDRQFILSSKKLLLSDSGFYLCAWSVMGYTEAFFGQGTRLTVV.

The rearrangement links TRBV9 to TRBJ1-2; no clear D gene. The V gene lost 4 bases and the J gene lost 8 bases, with 18 bases spanning the gap. Looked up from germline, CDR1 is SGDLS and CDR2 is YYNGEE. The CDR3 runs to 14 residues. Written as DNA, the CDR3 is TGTGCCAGCAGCCCCAACTGGTCTGGAAGGGGCTACACCTTC. Protein sequence: CASSPNWSGRGYTF.

The rearrangement links TRBV12-5 to TRBJ2-3; TRBD2 matches at 7 bases. The CDR3 sequence is 17 residues long. Germline assignment: CDR1 LGHNT and CDR2 FRNRAP. After removal of 1 base from V and 1 base from J, the junction contained 8 bases not matched to a gene. CDR3 loop: CASGLDTWSGGTDTQYF. The CDR3, as DNA: TGTGCTAGTGGTTTGGACACTTGGAGCGGGGGCACAGATACGCAGTATTTT. The full variable domain, its missing parts supplied by reference TRBV12-5 and TRBJ2-3, is DARVTQTPRHKVTEMGQEVTMRCQPILGHNTVFWYRQTMMQGLELLAYFRNRAPLDDSGMPKDRFSAEMPDATLATLKIQPSEPRDSAVYFCASGLDTWSGGTDTQYFGPGTRLTVL.

This chain connects TRBV7-3 to TRBJ2-7, with 9 positions matching TRBD2. The CDR3 has 16 residues. The V gene end was trimmed by 2 bases and the J gene end by 4 bases; junction bases not matched to a gene: 9. In germline, CDR1 is SGHTA, CDR2 FQGTGA. The CDR3 reads CASSLSPGGGAYEQYF. CDR3 DNA sequence: TGTGCCAGCAGCTTATCCCCTGGCGGGGGGGCTTACGAGCAGTACTTC.

The rearrangement links TRBV7-7 to TRBJ2-6; 7 bases fit TRBD1. The V and J ends lost 5 bases and 8 bases, in that order; junction bases with no gene match: 9. This CDR3 is built from 15 residues. CDR1 is SSHAT, CDR2 FNYEAQ, per germline (reference sequence). CDR3 sequence reads: CASSPGTANSNVLTF. In DNA, the CDR3 is TGTGCCAGCAGCCCAGGGACAGCCAACTCCAACGTCCTGACTTTC.

The J gene is TRBJ2-7, the V gene TRBV5-1, with D perhaps matching TRBD2 (5 bases). CDR3 length equals 13 residues. Germline V gene data show CDR1 as SGHRS and CDR2 as YFSETQ. V was cut by 5 bases and J by 3 bases, with 12 bases left in between. DNA of the CDR3: TGCGCCAGCAGACCCGGCGGGTTCTACGAGCAGTACTTC. This codes for CASRPGGFYEQYF.

This chain links TRBV7-8 with TRBJ1-1; D is possibly TRBD1 (5 bases). V shed 4 bases and J shed 9 bases, with 15 bases lying between them. The germline gives CDR1 SGHVS, CDR2 FQNEAQ. This CDR3 contains 13 residues. Here the CDR3 DNA reads TGTGCCAGCAGCTCGAGGGGAGGGATCAAAGCTTTCTTT. It specifies CASSSRGGIKAFF.

The chain links TRBV15 to TRBJ2-7; TRBD1 aligns across 11 bases. Losses at the gene ends were 0 bases for V and 5 bases for J; bases not matched to a gene: 3. CDR1 LNHNV and CDR2 YYDKDF come from the germline V gene (reference sequence). This CDR3 contains 15 residues. CDR3 sequence: CATSRERTGGNEQYF. In nucleotides, the CDR3 is TGTGCCACCAGCAGAGAACGGACAGGGGGCAACGAGCAGTACTTC.

The chain couples TRBV19 to TRBJ2-7; D possibly corresponds to TRBD1 (6 bases). The CDR3 length is 13 residues. The germline CDR1 and CDR2 sequences are LNHDA and SQIVND (reference sequence). Trimming left V 8 bases short and J 5 bases short, with 16 bases between. The CDR3 protein is CASGRGPIDEQYF. Here the CDR3 DNA reads TGTGCCAGTGGCAGGGGCCCTATAGACGAGCAGTACTTC.

The chain uses TRBV7-9 and TRBJ2-5; D tentatively reads TRBD1 or TRBD2 (5 bases each). This CDR3 contains 15 residues. Trimming took off 3 bases at V and 0 bases at J, with 11 bases between the two ends. Germline V gene data show CDR1 as SEHNR and CDR2 as FQNEAQ (reference sequence). The chain's CDR3 is CASSFWGTDQETQYF. Written as DNA, the CDR3 is TGTGCCAGCAGCTTTTGGGGGACGGACCAAGAGACCCAGTACTTC. Filled out from reference TRBV7-9 and TRBJ2-5, the complete variable domain reads DTGVSQNPRHKITKRGQNVTFRCDPISEHNRLYWYRQTLGQGPEFLTYFQNEAQLEKSRLLSDRFSAERPKGSFSTLEIQRTEQGDSAMYLCASSFWGTDQETQYFGPGTRLLVL.

The chain couples TRBV6-1 to TRBJ2-1, with TRBD2 matching 8 bases. CDR1 MNHNS and CDR2 SASEGT come from the germline V gene. The CDR3 is 15 residues long. Trimming cost V 6 bases and J 1 base; bases outside gene matches: 5. CDR3 sequence reads: CASSPGGGSYNEQFF. CDR3 nucleotides: TGTGCCAGCAGCCCCGGGGGGGGGTCCTACAATGAGCAGTTCTTC.

The genes are TRBV29-1 and TRBJ1-1; TRBD1 is a possible D gene (6 bases). V shed 1 base and J shed 3 bases, with 18 bases lying between them. The CDR3 contains 16 residues. In germline, CDR1 is SQVTM, CDR2 ANQGSEA. The CDR3 sequence is CSVEVRTGTKDTEAFF. CDR3 DNA: TGCAGCGTTGAAGTAAGGACCGGGACAAAGGACACTGAAGCTTTCTTT. The full variable domain, with the rest looked up from reference TRBV29-1 and TRBJ1-1, is SAVISQKPSRDICQRGTSLTIQCQVDSQVTMMFWYRQQPGQSLTLIATANQGSEATYESGFVIDKFPISRPNLTFSTLTVSNMSPEDSSIYLCSVEVRTGTKDTEAFFGQGTRLTVV.